Given below is one T cell receptor beta chain in context. Its antigen is not yet known. No base-level quality is on record; no much larger clone is a single base apart. The entry originates in a study of T-cell memory formation after mild COVID-19 (dated by TCRdb to the early 2020s). Study-level background: TCR sequence clusters from the two donors were largely donor specific. T-cell clones expanding and contracting after mild COVID-19 in a couple of donors were tracked by longitudinal TCRalpha and TCRbeta repertoire sequencing. Two young, previously healthy adult volunteers made up the cohort, one male and one female. What the work shows at the level of the full study, not this receptor alone: Some responding clones were detected in pre-infection memory, suggesting pre-existing cross-reactive memory T cells joined the SARS-CoV-2 response. Only a couple of mild cases were covered by the study, and larger cohorts that include severe cases with pre-infection samples were considered necessary. The second-wave clones that peaked on day 37 were not confirmed to be SARS-CoV-2 specific. From day 15 to 85, contracting clones showed balanced CD4/CD8 phenotypes, whereas a second wave of clones that expanded from day 15 to 37 leaned towards CD4+. Contracting CD4+ clones were found mainly in CM and EM memory subsets, while CD8+ clones were enriched in EMRA.

The CDR3 sequence holds 15 residues, the cysteine and phenylalanine included. The only DNA kept is the CDR3, 45 bases in frame from the first base. V and J lose 0 bases and 7 bases, and a span of 14 bases separates them. Reading the germline V gene (reference sequence) gives CDR1 SGHNT and CDR2 YYREEE. Sequenced on an Illumina NovaSeq 6000. Using 5'RACE with constant-segment primers, TCRalpha and TCRbeta cDNA libraries were constructed, with sample barcodes and unique molecular identifiers added in the process. Trizol reagent was used to extract RNA from every sample. The libraries were amplified in two PCR steps, and the second step added a second sample barcode and Illumina TruSeq adapters. The libraries were sequenced on an Illumina NovaSeq using 2 x 150 bp paired-end reads. The study's processing was this. The reads were demultiplexed and collapsed into UMI-guided consensus sequences using migec v1.2.7. Using mixcr v2.1.11, UMI consensuses were aligned to TRA and TRB V and J templates and then assembled into clonotypes. Expanded or contracted clonotypes were those called significant by both edgeR and NoisET, with noise models trained on biological replicates. edgeR calls used a false discovery rate-adjusted p below 0.01 and a log2 fold-change threshold of 1. As an exploratory analysis of dynamics, max-normalized trajectories of the 1000 most abundant clonotypes were examined with PCA combined with hierarchical clustering. Separately sequenced CD4+ and CD8+ repertoires were used to assign a CD4 or CD8 phenotype to each responding clone. TCRdb cleaned the public reads at Q25 with fastp, built clones with MiXCR and kept in-frame beta chains. All rows with the same CDR3 protein become a single entry with the most common DNA and genes. These V and J calls rely on TCRdb rather than the paper's analysis. For this sample the table gives around 420,000 distinct CDR3 sequences, of which 20% to 25% were detected only once. Of the sample, 8.5% to 10% is held by the ten largest clones.

Ficoll-Paque density gradient centrifugation was the method used to isolate PBMCs. This receptor was obtained from an adult woman who had mild COVID-19 (a few samples of this study predate the infection). The sample titles of this study are shuffled in the database, so cell type and time point are left out; the donor was told from shared clones. Sequencing used PBMCs or a T cell subset sorted from them (not recorded which). The rearranged chain carries TRBV5-4 and TRBJ2-1; the D region may be TRBD1 or TRBD2, each matching 6 bases equally. CDR3 protein: CASSLDGGPKNEQFF. The DNA reads TGTGCCAGCAGCTTGGATGGGGGGCCAAAGAATGAGCAGTTCTTC.